The present T cell receptor beta chain was sequenced within a study of blood T cell repertoires in COVID-19. Study details: Samples representing acute and convalescent COVID-19 were sourced from the United States, Italy and Spain. Nucleic acid was either cDNA or gDNA, and it came from T cells, B-cell-depleted T cells, or PBMCs.

There are 13 residues in the CDR3. V gave up 11 bases and J gave up 3 bases, with 13 bases separating them. CDR1 and CDR2 (germline): KGHDR, SFDVKD. Original data processing: Reference gene primer amplification gave estimated nucleated cell counts. Profiled with immunoSEQ multiplex PCR; TCRdb holds only in-frame clones, not every one. V, J and clone size reflect that table, while D and trimming were determined from the DNA. The table lists about 230,000 clones, roughly 84% of them singletons, with under 5% in the top ten. This TCR was sampled from a man aged 45 to 65 with active or convalescent COVID-19. The sample taken for sequencing was peripheral blood. The chain links TRBV24-1 to TRBJ1-5, with D tentatively TRBD1 (5 bases). In DNA form, the CDR3 reads TGTGCCAGTTACGGGGGGAACAATCAGCCCCAGCATTTT. Protein: CASYGGNNQPQHF.